This T cell receptor (beta chain) is drawn from a study of blood T cell repertoires in COVID-19. Per the study methods: By means of reference gene primer amplification, nucleated cell counts were estimated. The method was immunoSEQ multiplex PCR; TCRdb's version includes in-frame clones alone and lacks a portion of them. The V and J calls and the clone size are those of that table, but D and trimming were determined from the DNA. Of roughly 290,000 clones in the sample, 70% to 90% were seen once. What the recovered Cohort 3 donors had was two negative PCRs, clearance, or symptom resolution. V lost 0 bases and J lost 4, with 22 bases in between. Germline V gene data show CDR1 as SGDLS and CDR2 as YYNGEE. This CDR3 contains 19 residues.

The rearrangement uses TRBV9 and TRBJ2-2; tentative D call: TRBD1 (6 bases). Source material: PBMCs or T cells enriched from blood (not recorded which). The sequence was obtained from a woman aged 30 to 39 who had recovered from COVID-19. The CDR3 spells CASSVAGAQGRVATGELFF. CDR3 nucleotide sequence: TGTGCCAGCAGCGTAGCCGGGGCACAGGGTCGAGTGGCCACCGGGGAGCTGTTTTTT.